This TCR beta chain came from a study of cytotoxic CD8 clonotypes in ibrutinib-treated CLL. Study context: Patients: roughly ten relapsed/refractory, roughly 14 treatment-naive, 17 to 18 IGHV unmutated.

Clones were read by immunoSEQ multiplex PCR, and TCRdb kept only the in-frame ones, dropping some. The table records about 68,000 clones, around two thirds of them present only once. Comment on this clone: The antigen is undetermined.

This CDR3 has 17 residues. Per germline, CDR1 KGHSH and CDR2 LQKENI. Trimming left V 3 bases short and J 4 bases short, with 18 bases between. Study-wide results and caveats: Clonality increased with ibrutinib response but returned toward baseline at progression.

The source is a human donor with chronic lymphocytic leukemia. The V and J genes are TRBV18 and TRBJ2-2, with D perhaps matching TRBD1 or TRBD2 (5 bases each). Sequencing used PBMCs, obtained after 12 months of ibrutinib treatment. CDR3: CASSPTKGIGGTGELFF. The DNA for the CDR3 is TGTGCCAGCTCACCGACTAAGGGGATCGGCGGCACCGGGGAGCTGTTTTTT.